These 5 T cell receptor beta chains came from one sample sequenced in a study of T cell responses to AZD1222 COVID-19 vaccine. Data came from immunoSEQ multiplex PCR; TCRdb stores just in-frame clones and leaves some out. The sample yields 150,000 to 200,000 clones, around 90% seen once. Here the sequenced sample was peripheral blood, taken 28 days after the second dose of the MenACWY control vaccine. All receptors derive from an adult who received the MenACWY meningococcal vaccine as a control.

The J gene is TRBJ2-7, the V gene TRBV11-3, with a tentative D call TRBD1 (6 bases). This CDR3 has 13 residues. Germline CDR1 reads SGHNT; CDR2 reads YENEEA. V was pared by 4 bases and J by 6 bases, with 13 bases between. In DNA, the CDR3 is TGTGCCAGCAGCTCAACCCAGGGGACCGAGCAGTACTTC. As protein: CASSSTQGTEQYF.

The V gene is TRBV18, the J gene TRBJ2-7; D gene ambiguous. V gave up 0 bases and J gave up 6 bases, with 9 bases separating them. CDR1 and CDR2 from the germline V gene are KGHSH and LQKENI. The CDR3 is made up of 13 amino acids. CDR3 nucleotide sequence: TGTGCCAGCTCACCACCCGGAGCCCTCGAGCAGTACTTC. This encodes CASSPPGALEQYF.

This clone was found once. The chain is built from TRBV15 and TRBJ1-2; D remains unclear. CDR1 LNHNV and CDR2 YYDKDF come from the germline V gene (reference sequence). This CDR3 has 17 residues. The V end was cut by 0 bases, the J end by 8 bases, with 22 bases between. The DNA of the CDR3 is TGTGCCACCAGCAGAGATCGGGTTTTGACCTCGAGCAGCGGCTACACCTTC. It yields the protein CATSRDRVLTSSSGYTF.

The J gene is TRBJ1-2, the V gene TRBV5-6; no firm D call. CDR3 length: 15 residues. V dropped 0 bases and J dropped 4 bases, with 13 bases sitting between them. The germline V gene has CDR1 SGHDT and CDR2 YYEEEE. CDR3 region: CASSLGGPSPYGYTF. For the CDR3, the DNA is TGTGCCAGCAGCTTGGGAGGACCCAGTCCCTATGGCTACACCTTC. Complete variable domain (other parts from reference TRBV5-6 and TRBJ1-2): DAGVTQSPTHLIKTRGQQVTLRCSPKSGHDTVSWYQQALGQGPQFIFQYYEEEERQRGNFPDRFSGHQFPNYSSELNVNALLLGDSALYLCASSLGGPSPYGYTFGSGTRLTVV.

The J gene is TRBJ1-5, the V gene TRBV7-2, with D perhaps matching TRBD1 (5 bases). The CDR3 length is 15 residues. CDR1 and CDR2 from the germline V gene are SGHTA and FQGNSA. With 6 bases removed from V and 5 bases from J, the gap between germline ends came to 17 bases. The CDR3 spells CASRIVGDRDQPQHF. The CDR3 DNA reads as TGTGCCAGCAGAATAGTGGGGGACCGTGATCAGCCCCAGCATTTT.